Listed below are T cell receptor beta chains from one sample, sequenced in a study of CD8+ T cells in alopecia areata. Only in-frame clones appear in the TCRdb table, and some are missing; sequencing was by immunoSEQ multiplex PCR. The profile shows 90,000 to 120,000 clones, approximately 59% of them singletons. The material sequenced was CD8+ T cells sorted from blood. These receptors were obtained from a human donor in good health. Each CDR3 is given with its conserved first and last residue. Fields, in order: D gene, J gene, V gene, clone size, CDR3 protein, CDR3 DNA. A D gene is named only where the DNA matches it firmly. Clone sizes are given selectively: once, few, many, or a class where the clone is expanded.

>.|TRBJ2-1|TRBV2|.
CASMVVDYNEQFF
TGTGCCAGCATGGTTGTGGATTACAATGAGCAGTTCTTC
>.|TRBJ2-7|TRBV5-6|.
CASSISYEQYF
TGTGCCAGCAGCATTTCCTACGAGCAGTACTTC
>.|TRBJ1-5|TRBV7-9|few
CASSLVGVSGYLQPQHF
TGTGCCAGCAGCTTAGTAGGCGTCTCGGGCTATCTTCAGCCCCAGCATTTT
>.|TRBJ2-3|TRBV15|.
CATTPPTTAQDTQYF
TGTGCCACCACCCCGCCTACGACCGCCCAAGATACGCAGTATTTT
>.|TRBJ2-2|TRBV4-1|.
CASSQGANTGELFF
TGCGCCAGCAGCCAGGGGGCGAACACCGGGGAGCTGTTTTTT
>.|TRBJ1-2|TRBV13|.
CASSLEVSGRGYTF
TGTGCCAGCAGCTTAGAGGTCAGCGGGAGAGGCTACACCTTC
>.|TRBJ2-3|TRBV19|.
CASDDRPSSTDTQYF
TGTGCCAGTGACGACAGACCTTCTAGCACAGATACGCAGTATTTT
>.|TRBJ2-7|TRBV4-2|.
CASSFTGEEQYF
TGTGCCAGCAGCTTCACGGGTGAGGAGCAGTACTTC
>TRBD1|TRBJ2-5|TRBV15|.
CATSPGRGQETQYF
TGTGCCACCAGCCCCGGCAGGGGGCAAGAGACCCAGTACTTC
>.|TRBJ2-1|TRBV13|.
CASSPRTGSRNEQFF
TGTGCCAGCAGCCCACGGACCGGGAGCCGAAATGAGCAGTTCTTC
>.|TRBJ2-3|TRBV4-2|many
CASSQERGTDTQYF
TGTGCCAGCAGCCAAGAACGAGGCACAGATACGCAGTATTTT
>TRBD1|TRBJ2-7|TRBV7-6|.
CASSLAIGTAYEQYF
TGTGCCAGCAGCTTAGCAATAGGGACAGCCTACGAGCAGTACTTC
>.|TRBJ2-1|TRBV29-1|once
CSVVFNPALYISYNEQFF
TGCAGCGTTGTCTTCAACCCTGCCTTATACATCTCCTACAATGAGCAGTTCTTC
>TRBD1|TRBJ2-5|TRBV29-1|.
CSALKGAVMETQYF
TGCAGCGCTCTCAAGGGGGCAGTAATGGAGACCCAGTACTTC
>TRBD2|TRBJ2-5|TRBV6-5|.
CASSILAGGKETQYF
TGTGCCAGCAGTATACTAGCGGGGGGCAAAGAGACCCAGTACTTC
>TRBD2|TRBJ2-7|TRBV30|.
CAWHKPGLAATYEQYF
TGTGCCTGGCACAAGCCGGGACTAGCGGCCACCTACGAGCAGTACTTC
>TRBD1|TRBJ1-4|TRBV28|few
CASSSGTVNEKLFF
TGTGCCAGCAGTTCCGGGACAGTTAATGAAAAACTGTTTTTT
>.|TRBJ2-7|TRBV10-2|.
CASSGPYEQYF
TGCGCCAGCAGTGGCCCCTACGAGCAGTACTTC
>TRBD2|TRBJ2-7|TRBV13|.
CASSLGRGGPNEQYF
TGTGCCAGCAGCTTAGGGCGGGGGGGCCCCAACGAGCAGTACTTC
>.|TRBJ2-2|TRBV4-3|.
CASSQGQESPGELFF
TGCGCCAGCAGCCAAGGGCAGGAGAGCCCGGGGGAGCTGTTTTTT
>.|TRBJ2-1|TRBV9|.
CASSRGNEQFF
TGTGCCTCCTCGAGAGGGAATGAGCAGTTCTTC
>.|TRBJ2-4|TRBV10-3|.
CAIGQKAKNIQYF
TGTGCCATCGGACAGAAAGCCAAAAACATTCAGTACTTC
>.|TRBJ1-1|TRBV5-1|.
CASSLFAGENTEAFF
TGCGCCAGCAGCTTGTTCGCAGGGGAGAACACTGAAGCTTTCTTT
>TRBD1|TRBJ1-2|TRBV19|few
CASSASGGSGYTF
TGTGCCAGTAGTGCTTCAGGGGGTAGTGGCTACACCTTC
>.|TRBJ2-1|TRBV7-3|.
CASSFQQGNEQFF
TGTGCCAGCAGCTTCCAACAGGGAAATGAGCAGTTCTTC
>.|TRBJ1-2|TRBV7-9|many
CASTGGGSADSGYGYTF
TGTGCCAGCACCGGCGGGGGCTCTGCTGACTCTGGGTATGGCTACACCTTC
>.|TRBJ1-5|TRBV25-1|.
CASSPDKSDGGWNQPQHF
TGTGCCAGCAGCCCTGATAAGTCGGACGGTGGATGGAATCAGCCCCAGCATTTT
>TRBD1|TRBJ1-2|TRBV2|few
CASASPETGAYGYTF
TGTGCCAGCGCCTCGCCGGAGACAGGGGCCTATGGCTACACCTTC
>.|TRBJ2-1|TRBV27|.
CASSFWGLPNEQFF
TGTGCCAGCAGTTTCTGGGGACTCCCCAATGAGCAGTTCTTC
>.|TRBJ2-3|TRBV27|once
CASSLTGFEVTDTQYF
TGTGCCAGCAGTTTAACAGGGTTCGAGGTCACAGATACGCAGTATTTT
>TRBD1|TRBJ2-2|TRBV5-6|many
CASSPTGANTGELFF
TGTGCCAGCAGCCCGACAGGGGCGAACACCGGGGAGCTGTTTTTT
>.|TRBJ2-4|TRBV27|few
CASSLGGNIQYF
TGTGCCAGCAGTTTAGGGGGAAACATTCAGTACTTC
>.|TRBJ2-1|TRBV15|.
CATSRPPGVYNEQFF
TGTGCCACCAGCAGACCGCCGGGAGTTTACAATGAGCAGTTCTTC
>.|TRBJ1-2|TRBV4-1|.
CASSHPSLGRATGYTF
TGCGCCAGCAGCCACCCTTCTCTGGGACGAGCGACCGGCTACACCTTC
>TRBD2|TRBJ2-7|TRBV5-1|.
CASSLAPGGSYEQYF
TGCGCCAGCAGCTTGGCACCGGGGGGGAGCTACGAGCAGTACTTC
>TRBD1|TRBJ2-7|TRBV14|.
CASSQDWLKGAGEQYF
TGTGCCAGCAGCCAAGATTGGTTAAAGGGGGCGGGCGAGCAGTACTTC
>.|TRBJ2-3|TRBV9|once
CASSVAAQSSTDTQYF
TGTGCCAGCAGCGTAGCAGCGCAGTCTAGCACAGATACGCAGTATTTT
>.|TRBJ2-7|TRBV7-9|.
CASSWLDEQYF
TGTGCCAGCAGCTGGCTAGACGAGCAGTACTTC
>.|TRBJ1-2|TRBV30|.
CAWVAQGYGYTF
TGTGCCTGGGTGGCCCAGGGCTATGGCTACACCTTC
>.|TRBJ2-3|TRBV5-4|few
CASSTTGADTQYF
TGTGCCAGCAGCACCACGGGCGCAGATACGCAGTATTTT
>.|TRBJ2-1|TRBV25-1|.
CASSGIADYYNEQFF
TGTGCCAGCAGTGGAATAGCGGACTACTACAATGAGCAGTTCTTC
>.|TRBJ2-3|TRBV4-3|.
CASSPYSVGRPPDTQYF
TGCGCCAGCAGCCCCTACTCGGTCGGGCGACCTCCGGATACGCAGTATTTT
>.|TRBJ2-3|TRBV27|.
CASSFVASRGTDTQYF
TGTGCCAGCAGTTTTGTTGCCTCCCGGGGGACAGATACGCAGTATTTT
>.|TRBJ2-5|TRBV15|.
CATSSLDSIEETQYF
TGTGCCACCAGCAGCCTGGACAGTATCGAAGAGACCCAGTACTTC
>TRBD1|TRBJ2-5|TRBV7-9|.
CASSQDRGDLETQYF
TGTGCCAGCAGTCAAGACAGGGGGGACTTGGAGACCCAGTACTTC
>.|TRBJ2-1|TRBV5-1|.
CASSLPQEDEQFF
TGCGCCAGCAGCTTACCCCAGGAAGATGAGCAGTTCTTC